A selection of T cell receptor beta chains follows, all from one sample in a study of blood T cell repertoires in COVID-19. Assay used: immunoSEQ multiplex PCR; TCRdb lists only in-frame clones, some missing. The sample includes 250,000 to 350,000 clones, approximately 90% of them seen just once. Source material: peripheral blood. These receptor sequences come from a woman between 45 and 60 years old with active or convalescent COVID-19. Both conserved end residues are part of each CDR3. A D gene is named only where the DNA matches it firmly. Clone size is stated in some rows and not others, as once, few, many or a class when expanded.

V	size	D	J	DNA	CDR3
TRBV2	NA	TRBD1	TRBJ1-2	TGTGCCAGCAGTGTGTCACGGGACAGGGGCGATTTAAACTATGGCTACACCTTC	CASSVSRDRGDLNYGYTF
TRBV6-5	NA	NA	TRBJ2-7	TGTGCCAGCAGTTACGGCGGAAGCTACGAGCAGTACTTC	CASSYGGSYEQYF
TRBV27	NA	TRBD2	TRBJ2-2	TGTGCCACCAAGATCGGGGGGTACACCGGGGAGCTGTTTTTT	CATKIGGYTGELFF
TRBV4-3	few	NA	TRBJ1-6	TGCGCCAGCAGCCAAGATTGGAGGTCACATAATTCACCCCTCCACTTT	CASSQDWRSHNSPLHF
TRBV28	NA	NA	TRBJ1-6	TGTGCCAGCACGACGGGCTCCTATAATTCACCCCTCCACTTT	CASTTGSYNSPLHF
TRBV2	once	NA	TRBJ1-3	TGTGCCAGCACCGGAGGAATCTCTGGAAACACCATATATTTT	CASTGGISGNTIYF
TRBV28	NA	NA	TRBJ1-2	TGTGCCAGCAGTTTTCCCGGACAGAGCCCCTATGGCTACACCTTC	CASSFPGQSPYGYTF
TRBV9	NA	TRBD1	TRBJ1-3	TGTGCCAGCAGCGCAGGGGGCTCTGGAAACACCATATATTTT	CASSAGGSGNTIYF
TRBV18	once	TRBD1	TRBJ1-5	TGTGCCAGCTCACAGGGGACAGGGCAGCCCCAGCATTTT	CASSQGTGQPQHF
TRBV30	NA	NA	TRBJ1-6	TGTGCCTGGAGCCCAGGCAGGGCTAATTCACCCCTCCACTTT	CAWSPGRANSPLHF
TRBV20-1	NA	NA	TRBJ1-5	TGCAGTGCTAGTTCAGGCCTTAGCAATCAGCCCCAGCATTTT	CSASSGLSNQPQHF
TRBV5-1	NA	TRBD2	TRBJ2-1	TGCGCCAGCAGCTTGTGGACTAGCGGGAGGGCCGCGCTCTACAATGAGCAGTTCTTC	CASSLWTSGRAALYNEQFF
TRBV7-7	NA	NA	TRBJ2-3	TGTGCTAGCAGCCACTGGGAGAACACAGATACGCAGTATTTT	CASSHWENTDTQYF
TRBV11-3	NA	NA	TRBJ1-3	TGTGCCAGCAGCAGAACAGGGACTGGAAACACCATATATTTT	CASSRTGTGNTIYF
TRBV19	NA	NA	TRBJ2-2	TGTGCCAGTAACCCTAGGGGGTCGAACACCGGGGAGCTGTTTTTT	CASNPRGSNTGELFF
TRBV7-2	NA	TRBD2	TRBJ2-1	TGTGCCAGCAGCTCCGGGGGAGGGTCTTACAATGAGCAGTTCTTC	CASSSGGGSYNEQFF
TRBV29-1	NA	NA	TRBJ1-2	TGCAGCGATGGTCGGGATGGCTACACCTTC	CSDGRDGYTF
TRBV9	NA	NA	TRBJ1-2	TGTGCCAGCAGCGGCGGACATCTATCCTATGGCTACACCTTC	CASSGGHLSYGYTF
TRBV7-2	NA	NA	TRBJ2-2	TGTGCCAGCAGTCCACCGGGGGGCAGTGTAGTGACCGGGGAGCTGTTTTTT	CASSPPGGSVVTGELFF
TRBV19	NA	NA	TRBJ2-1	TGTGCCAGTAGTATAGACAACATACAGGGCAATGAGCAGTTCTTC	CASSIDNIQGNEQFF
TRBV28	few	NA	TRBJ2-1	TGTGCCAGCAGTTTTCGGGGTTTGCGGCATACGAATGAGCAGTTCTTC	CASSFRGLRHTNEQFF
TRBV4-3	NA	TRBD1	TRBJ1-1	TGCGCCAGCAGCCAAAACAGGGGCACTGAAGCTTTCTTT	CASSQNRGTEAFF
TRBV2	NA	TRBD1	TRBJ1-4	TGTGCCAGCAGTTCACAGGGGGGGAAGGAAAAACTGTTTTTT	CASSSQGGKEKLFF
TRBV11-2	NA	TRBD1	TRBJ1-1	TGTGCCAGCAGCCCAAGGGGGGACAGGGGGTTTCCGAACACTGAAGCTTTCTTT	CASSPRGDRGFPNTEAFF
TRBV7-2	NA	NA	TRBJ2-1	TGTGCCAGCAGCCTAAGCTCCTACAATGAGCAGTTCTTC	CASSLSSYNEQFF
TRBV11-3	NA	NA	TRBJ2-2	TGTGCCAGCAGCTTAGGGCAGGGCAGCTCCGGGGAGCTGTTTTTT	CASSLGQGSSGELFF